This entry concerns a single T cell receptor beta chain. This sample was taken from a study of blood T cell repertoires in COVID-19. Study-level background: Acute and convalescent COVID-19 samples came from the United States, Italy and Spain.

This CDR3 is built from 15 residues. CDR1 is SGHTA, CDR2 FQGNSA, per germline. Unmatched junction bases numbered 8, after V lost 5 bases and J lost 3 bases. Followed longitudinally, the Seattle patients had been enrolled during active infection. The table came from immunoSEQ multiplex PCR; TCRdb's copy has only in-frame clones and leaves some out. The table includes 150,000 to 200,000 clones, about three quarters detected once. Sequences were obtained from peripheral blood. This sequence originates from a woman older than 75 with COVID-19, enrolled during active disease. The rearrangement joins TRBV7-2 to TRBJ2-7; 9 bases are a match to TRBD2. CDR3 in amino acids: CASSARLAEFYEQYF. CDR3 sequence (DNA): TGTGCCAGCAGCGCCCGACTAGCGGAGTTCTACGAGCAGTACTTC.